This T cell receptor (beta chain) was found in a study of control samples from healthy donors and cancer patients. The assay was immunoSEQ multiplex PCR, and TCRdb's table has in-frame clones only and misses some. This sample yields fewer than 200,000 clones, of which about 90% are seen a single time; around 1.4% belongs to the top ten. This CDR3 is built from 14 residues. With V trimmed by 2 bases and J by 6 bases, 0 bases remained unmatched. Germline loops: CDR1 MRHNA, CDR2 SNTAGT. This clone was recorded once. The rearrangement links TRBV6-4 to TRBJ2-1; 11 nucleotides align to TRBD1. The sequenced sample was blood. This TCR derives from a woman aged 50 to 65 in good health. The CDR3 reads CASSDGTGGNEQFF. The DNA for the CDR3 is TGTGCCAGCAGTGACGGGACAGGGGGCAATGAGCAGTTCTTC.